This TCR beta chain derives from a study of blood T cell repertoires in COVID-19. Study-level information: Spain, Italy and the United States supplied samples that represented acute and convalescent COVID-19. Sources were T cells, B-cell-depleted T cells, or PBMCs; the material itself was cDNA or gDNA.

In germline, CDR1 is KGHSH, CDR2 LQKENI. V lost 6 bases and J lost 1, with 9 bases in between. CDR3 length: 13 residues. Authors' analysis steps: The assay estimated nucleated cells by amplifying reference gene primers. Only in-frame clones appear in the TCRdb table, and some are missing; sequencing was by immunoSEQ multiplex PCR. Clone size and V and J calls were adopted from that table, with D and trimming inferred from the DNA. The table lists 150,000 to 200,000 clones, around nine tenths of them singletons. This TCR derives from a man aged 60 to 75 with active or convalescent COVID-19. Sequencing used peripheral blood. This chain links TRBV18 with TRBJ2-5; D remains ambiguous. CDR3 nucleotides: TGTGCCAGCTCCCCTACTACCCAAGAGACCCAGTACTTC. Translated: CASSPTTQETQYF. The full variable domain, rest sourced from reference TRBV18 and TRBJ2-5, is NAGVMQNPRHLVRRRGQEARLRCSPMKGHSHVYWYRQLPEEGLKFMVYLQKENIIDESGMPKERFSAEFPKEGPSILRIQQVVRGDSAAYFCASSPTTQETQYFGPGTRLLVL.